The clone carrying this T cell receptor beta chain was observed once. The antigen remains unidentified. CDR3 length: 16 residues. Germline CDR1 MGHRA, CDR2 YSYEKL. V shed 1 base and J shed 5 bases, with 17 bases lying between them. Then a second PCR, running roughly 7 to 11 cycles, was carried out with a sample-barcoded 5' primer and a J-beta primer mix. TCRdb processed the 5' RACE reads anew with MiXCR; each CDR3 protein has one entry. The sample records about 1.4 million distinct CDR3 sequences, 45% to 70% being singletons. These data come from a study of blood T cells in healthy people across ages. General study points: TCR beta diversity correlated strongly with naive T cell percentage.

The material sequenced was blood. The origin of this receptor is a young man in good health. This chain uses TRBV4-1 with TRBJ2-5; weak D call: TRBD1 (6 bases). CDR3 sequence (DNA): TGCGCCAGCAGCCAAGTGCACTCACAGGGTGAGGAGACCCAGTACTTC. It translates to CASSQVHSQGEETQYF.